The 17 T cell receptor beta chains listed next were all sequenced from one sample in a study of Graves' ophthalmopathy and Graves' hyperthyroidism. Transcripts of RNA were the source for amplifying TCR beta CDR3 regions. A first-round RT-PCR used HTBI primers, followed by a second-round multiplex PCR. From the multiplex PCR reads, TCRdb called clonotypes with MiXCR, one entry per CDR3 protein. The sample carries about 220,000 distinct CDR3 sequences, approximately 21% recorded once. Sequencing used peripheral blood. All receptors derive from a woman aged 50 to 60 with Graves' ophthalmopathy.

The chain links TRBV28 to TRBJ1-5; 9 nucleotides line up with TRBD1. CDR1 is MDHEN, CDR2 SYDVKM, per germline. Losses at the gene ends were 2 bases for V and 7 bases for J; bases not matched to a gene: 12. The CDR3 loop spans 17 amino acids. This CDR3 is CASSLGGGQGVYQPQHF. The CDR3 region has the DNA TGTGCCAGCAGTTTAGGGGGGGGACAGGGTGTTTACCAGCCCCAGCATTTT.

This clonotype was detected only once. The chain carries TRBV7-9 and TRBJ1-6; D may be TRBD1 (6 bases). The ends were cut back, 3 bases at V and 0 bases at J, with 9 bases in the middle. Germline V CDR1 and CDR2: SEHNR, FQNEAQ (reference sequence). The CDR3 sequence is 16 residues long. For the CDR3, the DNA is TGTGCCAGCAGCTTCTGGGGACACTCCTATAATTCACCCCTCCACTTT. It encodes CASSFWGHSYNSPLHF.

This chain uses TRBV11-1 with TRBJ2-2, with 8 positions matching TRBD2. With V trimmed by 3 bases and J by 6 bases, 6 bases remained unmatched. This CDR3 has 15 amino acids. Germline V lookup: CDR1 SGHAT, CDR2 FQDESV (reference sequence). CDR3 DNA: TGTGCCAGCAGCTTCTGGAGCGGGGGACCCGGGGAGCTGTTTTTT. It is translated as CASSFWSGGPGELFF.

This clonotype was counted between two and nine times. This chain connects TRBV20-1 to TRBJ2-7; possibly TRBD2 for D (5 bases). The ends were cut back, 4 bases at V and 5 bases at J, with 24 bases in the middle. The germline gives CDR1 DFQATT, CDR2 SNEGSKA (reference sequence). The CDR3 loop spans 16 amino acids. CDR3 sequence (DNA): TGCAGTGCTAAGTCCCGGGGTTGGGTGACTTCCCACGAGCAGTACTTC. It is translated as CSAKSRGWVTSHEQYF.

This clonotype was picked up many times. V gene TRBV28 combines with J gene TRBJ1-1, with 11 bases aligning to TRBD1. This CDR3 has 17 amino acids. Germline-derived CDR1 and CDR2 are MDHEN and SYDVKM. V lost 10 bases, J lost 2 bases, and 15 bases stayed unmatched. CDR3 loop: CAIETLPGQGGNTEAFF. CDR3 sequence (DNA): TGTGCCATCGAAACCCTCCCGGGACAGGGGGGTAACACTGAAGCTTTCTTT. Filled out from reference TRBV28 and TRBJ1-1, the complete variable domain reads DVKVTQSSRYLVKRTGEKVFLECVQDMDHENMFWYRQDPGLGLRLIYFSYDVKMKEKGDIPEGYSVSREKKERFSLILESASTNQTSMYLCAIETLPGQGGNTEAFFGQGTRLTVV.

This clonotype has a count of ten or more. This chain uses TRBV6-5 with TRBJ2-5; 9 bases align to TRBD2. V shed 7 bases, J shed 5 bases, and the junction held 11 bases outside the gene matches. The germline V gene has CDR1 MNHEY and CDR2 SVGAGI. The CDR3 has 15 residues. The CDR3 loop reads CASKRFRAGGETQYF. The DNA of the CDR3 is TGTGCCAGCAAGCGTTTCCGAGCGGGAGGCGAGACCCAGTACTTC.

This clonotype was seen repeatedly, ten times or more. The chain combines TRBV27 with TRBJ2-5; 10 bases fit TRBD1. V lost 5 bases, J lost 4 bases, and 7 bases stayed unmatched. The CDR3 length is 15 residues. Germline CDR1 is MNHEY and CDR2 is SMNVEV (reference sequence). The CDR3, as DNA: TGTGCCAGCAGTGCAACCGGGACAGGGGTAGAGACCCAGTACTTC. Amino acid sequence: CASSATGTGVETQYF.

Many counts were recorded for this clonotype. The chain is built from TRBV20-1 and TRBJ2-2; D ambiguous. V dropped 0 bases and J dropped 4 bases, with 6 bases sitting between them. Germline values: CDR1 DFQATT, CDR2 SNEGSKA (reference sequence). The CDR3 loop spans 13 amino acids. The CDR3 nucleotides read TGCAGTGCTAGAGATCCTTTCACCGGGGAGCTGTTTTTT. Protein: CSARDPFTGELFF.

This clonotype was recorded many times. This chain links TRBV15 with TRBJ1-5; D gene unclear. The V end lost 0 bases, the J end lost 1 base, and 7 bases lay between the germline ends. Germline assignment: CDR1 LNHNV and CDR2 YYDKDF (reference sequence). This CDR3 is built from 15 residues. CDR3 residues: CATSREGLSNQPQHF. The CDR3 region has the DNA TGTGCCACCAGCAGAGAAGGACTCAGCAATCAGCCCCAGCATTTT.

This clonotype has at least ten counts. V gene TRBV2 combines with J gene TRBJ2-7, with 9 positions matching TRBD2. J gave up 6 bases and V 4 bases, and 4 bases lay outside the gene matches. Germline V CDR1 and CDR2: SNHLY, FYNNEI. The CDR3 runs to 13 residues. The CDR3 loop reads CASSGTLAGEQYF. The CDR3 nucleotides read TGTGCCAGCAGTGGAACACTAGCGGGCGAGCAGTACTTC.

This clonotype was counted at least ten times. CDR3 sequence: CASSPGPGASTEAFF. The CDR3 nucleotides are TGCGCCAGCAGCCCAGGGCCGGGGGCCAGCACTGAAGCTTTCTTT. The chain employs TRBV4-1 and TRBJ1-1; a possible D gene is TRBD1 (6 bases). Germline assignment: CDR1 MGHRA and CDR2 YSYEKL. V was trimmed by 4 bases and J by 4 bases, leaving 16 bases between them. The CDR3 loop spans 15 amino acids.

The table lists this clonotype with many counts. This sequence joins TRBV7-2 and TRBJ2-5, with D perhaps matching TRBD1 or TRBD2 (5 bases each). Between the trimmed V and J ends, which lost 5 bases and 7 bases, there was a span of 14 bases. This CDR3 contains 13 residues. Germline CDR1 is SGHTA and CDR2 is FQGNSA. The CDR3 here is CASSPNQGRTQYF. CDR3 nucleotides: TGTGCCAGCAGCCCAAACCAGGGACGGACCCAGTACTTC.

The CDR3 sequence is CATSDPGHRTGELFF. The CDR3 DNA follows: TGTGCCACCAGTGATCCGGGACACCGCACCGGGGAGCTGTTTTTT. This sequence joins TRBV24-1 and TRBJ2-2, with a possible D match to TRBD1 (6 bases). This CDR3 spans 15 amino acids. Trimming pared 3 bases from V and 4 bases from J, leaving 11 bases between. CDR1 is KGHDR and CDR2 is SFDVKD in the germline V gene.

J is TRBJ1-5 and V is TRBV2; TRBD1 aligns across 8 bases. Germline V gene sequence: CDR1 SNHLY, CDR2 FYNNEI. CDR3 length: 14 amino acids. Germline trimming cut 10 bases from V and 2 bases from J; bases unmatched to any gene: 7. CDR3: CATDPGQGNQPQHF. In DNA, the CDR3 is TGTGCCACCGATCCGGGACAGGGCAATCAGCCCCAGCATTTT.

This clonotype was seen repeatedly, ten times or more. The chain employs TRBV28 and TRBJ1-5; unclear D gene. CDR1 and CDR2 (germline): MDHEN, SYDVKM. The CDR3 length is 15 residues. V gave up 8 bases and J gave up 0 bases, with 14 bases separating them. This CDR3 reads CASYGVEHSNQPQHF. For the CDR3, the DNA is TGTGCCAGCTACGGGGTGGAACATAGCAATCAGCCCCAGCATTTT.

This chain's CDR3 is CATSRGRTNYEQYF. In nucleotides, the CDR3 is TGTGCCACCAGCAGAGGAAGGACAAACTACGAGCAGTACTTC. The chain combines TRBV15 with TRBJ2-7, with D perhaps TRBD1 (5 bases). Trimming shortened V by 1 base and J by 3 bases, and 10 bases separated the two germline ends. This CDR3 spans 14 amino acids. CDR1 and CDR2 from the germline V gene are LNHNV and YYDKDF (reference sequence).

This clonotype came up many times. V and J are TRBV12-3 or TRBV12-4 and TRBJ2-2; possible D gene TRBD2, 6 bases. There are 16 residues in the CDR3. The germline V and J ends were trimmed by 5 bases and 3 bases, with 16 bases remaining between them. The CDR3 here is CASSTTPGTYTGELFF. In nucleotides, the CDR3 is TGTGCCAGCAGTACGACCCCCGGGACTTACACCGGGGAGCTGTTTTTT.